Following are 27 T cell receptor beta chains from one sample sequenced in a study of blood T cell repertoires in COVID-19. Only in-frame clones appear in the TCRdb table, and some are missing; sequencing was by immunoSEQ multiplex PCR. Here the sample spans about 270,000 clones, about 86% being singletons. Material for sequencing was peripheral blood. These receptors originate from a woman between 55 and 75 years old with active or convalescent COVID-19.

The genes are TRBV15 and TRBJ2-6; weak D call: TRBD1 (5 bases). Germline values: CDR1 LNHNV, CDR2 YYDKDF (reference sequence). Trimming left V 3 bases short and J 0 bases short, with 6 bases between. The CDR3 has 15 amino acids. DNA for the CDR3: TGTGCCACCAGCAGCGACAGCTCTGGGGCCAACGTCCTGACTTTC. Amino acid sequence: CATSSDSSGANVLTF.

The rearrangement uses TRBV4-2 and TRBJ2-1; D is undetermined. Germline CDR1 is LGHNA and CDR2 is YNFKEQ. The length of the CDR3 is 16 residues. With 0 bases removed from V and 4 bases from J, the gap between germline ends came to 13 bases. The CDR3, as DNA: TGTGCCAGCAGCCAAGAGGGCAGGTCCCATTACAATGAGCAGTTCTTC. Its translation is CASSQEGRSHYNEQFF.

The chain carries TRBV7-8 and TRBJ1-3; no definite D call. CDR3 size: 15 residues. Trimming removed 1 base at V and 0 bases at J, with 7 bases between. CDR1 SGHVS and CDR2 FQNEAQ come from the germline V gene. The CDR3 sequence is CASSLEGGSGNTIYF. For the CDR3, the DNA is TGTGCCAGCAGCTTAGAGGGAGGCTCTGGAAACACCATATATTTT. The full variable domain, rest sourced from reference TRBV7-8 and TRBJ1-3, is GAGVSQSPRYKVAKRGQDVALRCDPISGHVSLFWYQQALGQGPEFLTYFQNEAQLDKSGLPSDRFFAERPEGSVSTLKIQRTQQEDSAVYLCASSLEGGSGNTIYFGEGSWLTVV.

A note on this clone: The identical CDR3 is also encoded by other nucleotide sequences in the sample. The rearrangement links TRBV6-5 to TRBJ1-3, with 8 bases fitting TRBD1. Germline V gives CDR1 MNHEY, CDR2 SVGAGI. This CDR3 region has 16 residues. The trim removed 2 bases at V and 4 bases at J, leaving 7 bases unmatched. CDR3 coding DNA: TGTGCCAGCAGTTACAGCGGACAGGGAGTGGGAAACACCATATATTTT. It encodes CASSYSGQGVGNTIYF.

V is TRBV6-1 and J is TRBJ1-2, with TRBD1 identical over 11 bases. The CDR3 consists of 15 residues. With 0 bases clipped from V and 6 bases from J, the junction kept 3 bases outside the gene matches. Germline V lookup: CDR1 MNHNS, CDR2 SASEGT. The CDR3 sequence is CASSEARGQGDGYTF. The CDR3 region has the DNA TGTGCCAGCAGTGAAGCCCGGGGACAGGGGGATGGCTACACCTTC.

This chain joins TRBV15 and TRBJ1-6; unclear D gene. The germline V gene has CDR1 LNHNV and CDR2 YYDKDF (reference sequence). Trimming cost V 0 bases and J 4 bases, with 10 bases left between them. The CDR3 sequence is 16 residues long. In DNA, the CDR3 is TGTGCCACCAGCAGAGATGGGCCGGTTTATAATTCACCCCTCCACTTT. As protein: CATSRDGPVYNSPLHF.

This sequence joins TRBV4-1 and TRBJ1-3; unclear D gene. CDR3 size: 14 residues. The V gene lost 0 bases and the J gene lost 0 bases, with 3 bases spanning the gap. Germline CDR1 MGHRA, CDR2 YSYEKL. The CDR3 DNA follows: TGCGCCAGCAGCCAAGACAGCTCTGGAAACACCATATATTTT. Its protein is CASSQDSSGNTIYF.

V usage is TRBV3-1 (or the pseudogene TRBV3-2) and J usage is TRBJ1-4; possible D gene TRBD1, 6 bases. The CDR3 runs 18 residues. The V gene lost 1 base and the J gene lost 3 bases, with 18 bases spanning the gap. Germline CDR1 is LGHDT and CDR2 is YNNKEL (reference sequence). The DNA for the CDR3 is TGTGCCAGCAGCCAAGCAGGTTGGGGGGGGCCGGCTAATGAAAAACTGTTTTTT. It encodes CASSQAGWGGPANEKLFF.

V usage is TRBV5-1 and J usage is TRBJ1-1; D perhaps matches TRBD1 (5 bases). Per the germline V gene, CDR1 is SGHRS and CDR2 is YFSETQ. The V end lost 4 bases, the J end lost 0 bases, and 10 bases lay between the germline ends. The CDR3 is made up of 14 amino acids. The CDR3 here is CASSGGSVNTEAFF. The CDR3 DNA reads TGCGCCAGCAGCGGGGGGTCTGTGAACACTGAAGCTTTCTTT.

J is TRBJ2-7 and V is TRBV5-5, with no clear D. Trimming cost V 4 bases and J 2 bases, with 7 bases left between them. CDR3 length: 12 amino acids. Germline CDR1 SGHKS, CDR2 YYEKEE (reference sequence). CDR3 DNA: TGTGCCAGCAGCCAAGACACCTACGAGCAGTACTTC. It translates to CASSQDTYEQYF.

V is TRBV5-6 and J is TRBJ1-2; D unresolved. V was trimmed by 4 bases and J by 2 bases, leaving 15 bases between them. CDR1 SGHDT and CDR2 YYEEEE come from the germline V gene. This CDR3 spans 15 amino acids. The CDR3 region is CASSPPPEGNYGYTF. The CDR3 coding sequence is TGTGCCAGCAGCCCACCCCCCGAGGGCAACTATGGCTACACCTTC.

The J gene is TRBJ2-1, the V gene TRBV10-1; 11 bases are shared with TRBD2. Unmatched junction bases numbered 5, after V lost 0 bases and J lost 7 bases. The CDR3 is 16 amino acids. The V gene's germline CDR1 is WNHNN and CDR2 SYGVQD (reference sequence). Here the CDR3 reads CASSESGSGGANEQFF. The CDR3 nucleotides read TGCGCCAGCAGTGAGTCGGGTAGCGGGGGGGCAAATGAGCAGTTCTTC.

V gene TRBV15 combines with J gene TRBJ2-6, with 11 bases lining up with TRBD1. The germline CDR1 and CDR2 sequences are LNHNV and YYDKDF (reference sequence). The CDR3 covers 17 residues. V shed 5 bases and J 0 bases; nucleotides not matched to a gene: 3. CDR3 residues: CATSPGQGGSGANVLTF. DNA for the CDR3: TGTGCCACCAGCCCGGGACAGGGGGGCTCTGGGGCCAACGTCCTGACTTTC. Full variable domain (remainder filled in from reference TRBV15 and TRBJ2-6): DAMVIQNPRYQVTQFGKPVTLSCSQTLNHNVMYWYQQKSSQAPKLLFHYYDKDFNNEADTPDNFQSRRPNTSFCFLDIRSPGLGDTAMYLCATSPGQGGSGANVLTFGAGSRLTVL.

This chain uses TRBV11-3 with TRBJ2-5; D gene uncertain. The CDR3 loop spans 13 amino acids. Germline values: CDR1 SGHNT, CDR2 YENEEA. Trimming took off 2 bases at V and 5 bases at J, with 9 bases between the two ends. The CDR3 coding sequence is TGTGCCAGCAGCTTACATAACATGGAGACCCAGTACTTC. Amino acids: CASSLHNMETQYF.

The J gene is TRBJ2-5, the V gene TRBV18; D uncertain. Germline V gives CDR1 KGHSH, CDR2 LQKENI. Trimming stripped 0 bases from V and 4 bases from J, with 9 bases between. This CDR3 spans 14 amino acids. CDR3 protein: CASSPPVDTETQYF. The DNA for the CDR3 is TGTGCCAGCTCACCACCGGTAGATACAGAGACCCAGTACTTC.

The chain links TRBV11-2 to TRBJ1-6; D is unclear. Germline CDR1 and CDR2: SGHAT and FQNNGV. The CDR3 is made up of 15 amino acids. V lost 3 bases and J lost 2, with 8 bases in between. The CDR3 loop is CASSFGSAYNSPLHF. For the CDR3, the DNA is TGTGCCAGCAGCTTCGGGTCTGCCTATAATTCACCCCTCCACTTT.

This clone occurred a few times. This chain links TRBV12-2 with TRBJ1-1; the D call in the table, TRBD1, was not verified against the DNA. TRBV12-2 is a pseudogene. CDR3 length: 17 amino acids. The CDR3 loop reads CASRLGRTGVVWAEAFF. CDR3 DNA sequence: TGTGCAAGTCGCTTAGGGAGGACAGGGGTTGTCTGGGCTGAAGCTTTCTTT.

The chain has TRBV6-5 and TRBJ1-3; tentatively, D is TRBD1 (5 bases). Germline V lookup: CDR1 MNHEY, CDR2 SVGAGI. The CDR3 is 15 residues long. V was trimmed by 7 bases and J by 0 bases, leaving 13 bases between them. The DNA for the CDR3 is TGTGCCAGCACGGGCGGGGCGACCTCTGGAAACACCATATATTTT. Translation gives CASTGGATSGNTIYF.

The chain joins TRBV7-2 to TRBJ2-2; 8 bases are a match to TRBD1. The length of the CDR3 is 17 residues. Germline trimming cut 2 bases from V and 5 bases from J; bases unmatched to any gene: 10. The germline V gene has CDR1 SGHTA and CDR2 FQGNSA. The CDR3 region has the DNA TGTGCCAGCAGCTTAAACGGCAGGGGGCGAGGTACCGGGGAGCTGTTTTTT. It yields the protein CASSLNGRGRGTGELFF.

The V and J genes are TRBV2 and TRBJ2-7; 10 nucleotides align to TRBD1. This CDR3 has 14 residues. Losses at the gene ends were 4 bases for V and 0 bases for J; bases not matched to a gene: 0. CDR1 SNHLY and CDR2 FYNNEI come from the germline V gene. CDR3 sequence: CASSGDRGSYEQYF. The CDR3 DNA sequence: TGTGCCAGCAGTGGGGACAGGGGCTCCTACGAGCAGTACTTC.

The genes are TRBV19 and TRBJ2-7, with a tentative D call TRBD1 (7 bases). Germline V gene lookup returns CDR1 LNHDA and CDR2 SQIVND (reference sequence). Trimming pared 3 bases from V and 3 bases from J, leaving 12 bases between. The CDR3 covers 14 residues. The CDR3 DNA reads as TGTGCCAGTAGTATCCAGGGGGGATTCTACGAGCAGTACTTC. The encoded protein is CASSIQGGFYEQYF.

J is TRBJ1-3 and V is TRBV3-1 (or the pseudogene TRBV3-2), with TRBD1 identical over 8 bases. CDR3 length: 18 amino acids. Germline loops: CDR1 LGHDT, CDR2 YNNKEL (reference sequence). V lost 3 bases and J lost 4; bases outside the gene matches: 14. This CDR3 is CASSQTRGHGKAGNTIYF. The CDR3 DNA reads TGTGCCAGCAGCCAGACCAGGGGGCATGGGAAGGCAGGAAACACCATATATTTT.

The chain employs TRBV14 and TRBJ1-2, with a possible D match to TRBD1 (6 bases). Germline CDR1 is SGHDN and CDR2 is FVKESK. The CDR3 runs 16 residues. The V and J ends lost 4 bases and 0 bases respectively, with 15 bases between them. CDR3 sequence reads: CASSPTDRFPNYGYTF. The DNA for the CDR3 is TGTGCCAGCAGCCCCACCGACAGGTTTCCTAACTATGGCTACACCTTC.

This clone was recorded once. This chain uses TRBV7-9 with TRBJ2-2; 10 bases map to TRBD1. Germline CDR1 and CDR2: SEHNR and FQNEAQ (reference sequence). V trimming: 4 bases; J trimming: 4 bases; junction bases outside the gene matches: 12. The CDR3 contains 18 residues. CDR3 loop: CASSSAGSGTGVTGELFF. The CDR3 bases are TGTGCCAGCAGCTCTGCGGGGTCCGGGACAGGGGTCACCGGGGAGCTGTTTTTT.

This rearrangement joins TRBV3-1 (or the pseudogene TRBV3-2) to TRBJ1-1, with D perhaps TRBD1 (5 bases). Germline V gene sequence: CDR1 LGHDT, CDR2 YNNKEL (reference sequence). V lost 4 bases and J lost 1, with 13 bases in between. The CDR3 contains 15 residues. The CDR3 DNA follows: TGTGCCAGCAGCCCCCCAGGCAGGGCGAACACTGAAGCTTTCTTT. Its translation is CASSPPGRANTEAFF.

This clone was observed a single time. The chain combines TRBV27 with TRBJ2-3, with TRBD1 as a possible D gene (6 bases). V was trimmed by 6 bases and J by 2 bases, leaving 15 bases between them. The CDR3 has 15 amino acids. Germline CDR1 is MNHEY and CDR2 is SMNVEV (reference sequence). The CDR3 reads CASSLGGPNTDTQYF. CDR3 DNA: TGTGCCAGCAGCCTAGGGGGACCCAACACAGATACGCAGTATTTT.

The chain joins TRBV6-5 to TRBJ1-1; the D is unclear. Germline CDR1 is MNHEY and CDR2 is SVGAGI. Trimming left V 6 bases short and J 0 bases short, with 11 bases between. The CDR3 consists of 14 residues. CDR3 in amino acids: CASSQRVLNTEAFF. Here the CDR3 DNA reads TGTGCCAGCAGCCAGAGGGTACTGAACACTGAAGCTTTCTTT.